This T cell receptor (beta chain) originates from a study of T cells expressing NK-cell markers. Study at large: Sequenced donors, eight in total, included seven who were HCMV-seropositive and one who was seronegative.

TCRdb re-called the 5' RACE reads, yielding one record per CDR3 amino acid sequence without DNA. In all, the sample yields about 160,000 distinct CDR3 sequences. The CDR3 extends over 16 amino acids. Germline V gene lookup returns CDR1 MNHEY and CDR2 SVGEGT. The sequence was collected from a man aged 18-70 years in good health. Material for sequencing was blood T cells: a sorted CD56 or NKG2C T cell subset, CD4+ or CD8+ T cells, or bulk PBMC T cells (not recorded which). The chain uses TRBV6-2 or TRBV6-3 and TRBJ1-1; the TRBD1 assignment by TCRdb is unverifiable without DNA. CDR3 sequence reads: CASSFDPGQIGTEAFF.